The 30 T cell receptor beta chains reported below all come from one sample, sequenced in a study of CD8 T cells in ankylosing spondylitis. No cognate antigen is known for these TCRs. MiXCR, run by TCRdb on the 5' RACE reads, gives a single entry per CDR3 protein. The sample lists 220,000 or so distinct CDR3 sequences, 15% to 20% seen once, with roughly 46% in the top ten. Findings and caveats of the study: Seven to nine highly homologous variants formed a TCR beta motif that appeared characteristic of ankylosing spondylitis blood.

The sequencing input was blood, either unsorted or a sorted T cell fraction (not recorded which). These receptor sequences come from a male donor with ankylosing spondylitis.

This clonotype came up once. V and J are TRBV12-3 or TRBV12-4 and TRBJ1-2; D gene unclear. The CDR3 is made up of 16 amino acids. V dropped 3 bases and J dropped 4 bases, with 18 bases sitting between them. CDR3 region: CASSFAGLGASYGYTF. In DNA, the CDR3 is TGTGCCAGCAGTTTTGCTGGGTTAGGAGCCTCCTATGGCTACACCTTC.

This clonotype was detected ten times or more. The chain links TRBV29-1 to TRBJ2-7, with a weak D call TRBD1 (5 bases). The CDR3 is 13 residues long. V lost 3 bases and J 2 bases, leaving 11 bases between the germline ends. CDR1 is SQVTM, CDR2 ANQGSEA, per germline. CDR3 nucleotides: TGCAGCGTTGATACAGGCGAGGCCTACGAGCAGTACTTC. Its protein product is CSVDTGEAYEQYF.

This chain links TRBV10-3 with TRBJ2-5; D unresolved. This CDR3 contains 13 residues. V lost 3 bases, J lost 5 bases, and 10 bases lay in between. Looked up from germline, CDR1 is ENHRY and CDR2 is SYGVKD. The CDR3 nucleotides are TGTGCCATCAGTGACCCTCCGGGCGAGACCCAGTACTTC. Protein sequence: CAISDPPGETQYF.

CDR3 in amino acids: CASSQDSGRDYNEQFF. The CDR3 bases are TGCGCCAGCAGCCAAGATAGCGGGAGGGACTACAATGAGCAGTTCTTC. The chain recombines TRBV4-3 with TRBJ2-1, with TRBD2 matching over 11 bases. This CDR3 contains 16 residues. Unmatched junction bases numbered 1, after V lost 0 bases and J lost 3 bases. CDR1 and CDR2 (germline): LGHNA, YSLEER.

This clonotype was counted only a few times. The chain employs TRBV7-2 and TRBJ2-7, with 14 bases matching TRBD2. The CDR3 has 16 residues. The trim removed 5 bases at V and 4 bases at J, leaving 7 bases unmatched. Germline CDR1 reads SGHTA; CDR2 reads FQGNSA. The CDR3 region is CASSTGLAGVFYEQYF. CDR3 bases: TGTGCCAGCAGCACGGGACTAGCGGGAGTGTTTTACGAGCAGTACTTC.

This clonotype was seen a handful of times. The V gene is TRBV7-8, the J gene TRBJ2-7; tentative D call: TRBD2 (6 bases). CDR1 and CDR2 from the germline V gene are SGHVS and FQNEAQ. V lost 2 bases and J lost 7, with 15 bases in between. CDR3 size: 14 residues. The CDR3 spells CASSLLGHRGEQYF. The CDR3 DNA follows: TGTGCCAGCAGCTTACTCGGCCATCGGGGGGAGCAGTACTTC. The full variable domain, with the rest looked up from reference TRBV7-8 and TRBJ2-7, is GAGVSQSPRYKVAKRGQDVALRCDPISGHVSLFWYQQALGQGPEFLTYFQNEAQLDKSGLPSDRFFAERPEGSVSTLKIQRTQQEDSAVYLCASSLLGHRGEQYFGPGTRLTVT.

Many counts were recorded for this clonotype. The gene calls are TRBV29-1 and TRBJ2-2; D is ambiguous. This CDR3 contains 12 residues. Germline assignment: CDR1 SQVTM and CDR2 ANQGSEA. V was pared by 4 bases and J by 5 bases, with 8 bases between. Written as DNA, the CDR3 is TGCAGCGTTGGGGCCCCAACCGGGGAGCTGTTTTTT. Its translation is CSVGAPTGELFF.

This clonotype was observed a handful of times. The chain is built from TRBV7-9 and TRBJ2-7; 7 nucleotides match TRBD2. V dropped 5 bases and J dropped 3; count of bases not matched to a gene: 7. CDR1 and CDR2 (germline): SEHNR, FQNEAQ (reference sequence). The CDR3 has 14 amino acids. CDR3 in amino acids: CASSQRDLIYEQYF. In DNA form, the CDR3 reads TGTGCCAGCAGCCAGCGGGACTTAATCTACGAGCAGTACTTC.

The chain is built from TRBV27 and TRBJ2-7; the D call may be TRBD1 or TRBD2 (5 bases each). From germline, CDR1 is MNHEY and CDR2 SMNVEV (reference sequence). V shed 0 bases and J shed 1 base, with 10 bases lying between them. The CDR3 is made up of 15 amino acids. CDR3 DNA sequence: TGTGCCAGCAGTTTATCAGGGGACGGATCCTACGAGCAGTACTTC. It is translated as CASSLSGDGSYEQYF.

In its sample, this clonotype was seen many times. Germline is not matched at one junction end, which may reflect a read error. The J gene is TRBJ2-7, the V gene TRBV5-6; 9 bases fit TRBD1. This CDR3 is 14 amino acids long. Per germline, CDR1 SGHDT and CDR2 YYEEEE. The chain's CDR3 is CASTLITGGVEQYF. CDR3 nucleotides: TGTGCCAGCACCTTGATCACAGGGGGCGTCGAGCAGTACTTC.

The CDR3 protein is CASSDGQTDEKLFF. In DNA, the CDR3 is TGTGCCAGCAGTGATGGACAGACGGATGAAAAACTGTTTTTT. The chain employs TRBV6-1 and TRBJ1-4; D is perhaps TRBD1 (6 bases). Germline V CDR1 and CDR2: MNHNS, SASEGT. The CDR3 is 14 residues long. Trimming stripped 3 bases from V and 6 bases from J, with 11 bases between.

The chain links TRBV27 to TRBJ1-5; D might be TRBD1 (5 bases). The germline gives CDR1 MNHEY, CDR2 SMNVEV (reference sequence). Trimming cost V 2 bases and J 3 bases, with 8 bases left between them. CDR3 length equals 14 residues. CDR3 in DNA: TGTGCCAGCAGTTTAAGGGGCCCCAATCAGCCCCAGCATTTT. The encoded protein is CASSLRGPNQPQHF.

V and J are TRBV7-9 and TRBJ2-2; 10 bases line up with TRBD2. From germline, CDR1 is SEHNR and CDR2 FQNEAQ (reference sequence). The V segment lost 5 bases and the J segment 4 bases; nucleotides outside the gene matches: 7. CDR3 length equals 16 residues. The CDR3, as DNA: TGTGCCAGCAGCCAACCTAGCGGGAGTGGCACCGGGGAGCTGTTTTTT. It encodes CASSQPSGSGTGELFF.

This clonotype was recorded at least ten times. The J gene is TRBJ1-1, the V gene TRBV4-2; TRBD1 might be the D (6 bases). The CDR3 extends over 15 amino acids. The V gene's germline CDR1 is LGHNA and CDR2 YNFKEQ. V lost 1 base, J lost 4 bases, and 13 bases lay in between. The CDR3 loop reads CASSQVTDSLTEAFF. The CDR3 DNA sequence: TGTGCCAGCAGCCAAGTCACGGACAGTCTCACTGAAGCTTTCTTT.

This clonotype has more than one count but fewer than ten. CDR3 sequence reads: CSADIRDSADTQYF. The CDR3 DNA reads as TGCAGCGCGGACATTCGGGACAGTGCAGATACGCAGTATTTT. The gene calls are TRBV29-1 and TRBJ2-3, with 7 bases lining up with TRBD1. The CDR3 totals 14 residues. Germline V gene data show CDR1 as SQVTM and CDR2 as ANQGSEA. V gave up 7 bases and J gave up 4 bases; unmatched junction bases: 11.

This clonotype was detected ten times or more. The rearrangement joins TRBV29-1 to TRBJ2-7; TRBD2 agrees at 8 bases. Germline CDR1 SQVTM, CDR2 ANQGSEA. The CDR3 is 13 residues long. V was clipped by 7 bases and J by 3 bases; unmatched bases: 8. The CDR3 sequence is CSALAGPIYEQYF. The CDR3 region has the DNA TGCAGCGCATTAGCGGGACCAATCTACGAGCAGTACTTC.

This clonotype was recorded a few times. This sequence joins TRBV4-1 and TRBJ1-1, with 12 nucleotides matching TRBD1. V gave up 5 bases and J gave up 0 bases; unmatched junction bases: 10. This CDR3 region has 18 residues. The germline gives CDR1 MGHRA, CDR2 YSYEKL. For the CDR3, the DNA is TGCGCCAGCAGCGAACTACCGGGACAGGGGGCGATGAACACTGAAGCTTTCTTT. It translates to CASSELPGQGAMNTEAFF.

The chain is built from TRBV5-1 and TRBJ2-7; D unclear. In germline, CDR1 is SGHRS, CDR2 YFSETQ. CDR3 length: 15 amino acids. V was pared by 5 bases and J by 0 bases, with 15 bases between. CDR3 DNA: TGCGCCAGCAGTCAATGGACCTCGAACTCCTACGAGCAGTACTTC. Protein: CASSQWTSNSYEQYF.

This clonotype was seen only a few times. The rearrangement joins TRBV27 to TRBJ2-1, with 10 bases identical to TRBD2. J was trimmed by 0 bases and V by 7 bases; bases with no gene match: 6. Looked up from germline, CDR1 is MNHEY and CDR2 is SMNVEV (reference sequence). The CDR3 runs to 16 residues. The CDR3 loop is CASTWGLASSYNEQFF. The CDR3 region has the DNA TGTGCCAGCACCTGGGGACTAGCGAGCTCCTACAATGAGCAGTTCTTC.

In nucleotides, the CDR3 is TGTGCCAGCAGCTCAGACAGGGCTGAGCAGTTCTTC. Protein sequence: CASSSDRAEQFF. V usage is TRBV11-3 and J usage is TRBJ2-1, with 7 bases aligning to TRBD1. Trimming took 4 bases from V and 9 from J; bases not matched to a gene: 3. CDR3 length: 12 residues. Germline values: CDR1 SGHNT, CDR2 YENEEA.

This clonotype showed up just a few times. The chain employs TRBV30 and TRBJ1-6, with 10 bases fitting TRBD1. This CDR3 is built from 14 residues. From germline, CDR1 is GTSNPN and CDR2 SVGIG (reference sequence). The V segment lost 4 bases and the J segment 7 bases; nucleotides outside the gene matches: 4. The CDR3 region is CAWKWDRGNSPLHF. The CDR3 DNA reads TGTGCCTGGAAATGGGACAGGGGAAATTCACCCCTCCACTTT.

This clonotype has more than one count but fewer than ten. The chain combines TRBV19 with TRBJ1-1; TRBD1 agrees at 7 bases. Germline trimming cut 3 bases from V and 0 bases from J; bases unmatched to any gene: 1. The CDR3 loop spans 14 amino acids. CDR1 is LNHDA and CDR2 is SQIVND in the germline V gene (reference sequence). The CDR3 DNA follows: TGTGCCAGTAGTATGACAGGGATGAACACTGAAGCTTTCTTT. Encoded protein: CASSMTGMNTEAFF.

This clonotype was counted only a few times. The V call is TRBV5-1, the J call TRBJ2-3, with 8 bases matching TRBD2. The CDR3 is 16 residues long. Trimming at V came to 4 bases and at J to 2 bases, leaving 9 bases not matched to a gene. Germline loops: CDR1 SGHRS, CDR2 YFSETQ. In DNA form, the CDR3 reads TGCGCCAGCAGCCCCGATGGCGGGGGGCCCACAGATACGCAGTATTTT. It codes for CASSPDGGGPTDTQYF.

This chain joins TRBV3-1 and TRBJ2-7, with 9 bases aligning to TRBD2. The germline V gene encodes CDR1 LGHDT and CDR2 YNNKEL (reference sequence). V lost 3 bases and J lost 2; bases outside the gene matches: 5. The CDR3 runs 15 residues. Here the CDR3 reads CASSQTPSGAYEQYF. The CDR3 nucleotides are TGTGCCAGCAGCCAGACGCCTAGCGGGGCCTACGAGCAGTACTTC.

The chain combines TRBV30 with TRBJ2-3; D remains unclear. V lost 0 bases, J lost 3 bases, and 7 bases lay in between. Germline V lookup: CDR1 GTSNPN, CDR2 SVGIG (reference sequence). This CDR3 spans 13 amino acids. The CDR3 region has the DNA TGTGCCTGGAGTGTACTTGGAACAGATACGCAGTATTTT. This gives the protein CAWSVLGTDTQYF.

The genes are TRBV12-3 or TRBV12-4 and TRBJ2-1; D remains unclear. V lost 4 bases to trimming and J lost 4 bases, with 14 bases between them. This CDR3 has 15 residues. CDR3 residues: CASSSPPDGYNEQFF. The DNA for the CDR3 is TGTGCCAGCAGTTCCCCTCCGGACGGGTACAATGAGCAGTTCTTC.

J is TRBJ1-5 and V is TRBV20-1; D may be TRBD1 (5 bases). Germline lookup yields CDR1 DFQATT and CDR2 SNEGSKA (reference sequence). V lost 5 bases, J lost 2 bases, and 13 bases lay in between. This CDR3 has 14 amino acids. The CDR3 loop reads CSASPQGRNQPQHF. The CDR3 DNA reads TGCAGTGCTTCTCCTCAGGGACGCAATCAGCCCCAGCATTTT.

This clonotype was picked up a small number of times. The rearrangement uses TRBV5-1 and TRBJ2-7; TRBD1 matches 8 bases. The germline V gene encodes CDR1 SGHRS and CDR2 YFSETQ. With V trimmed by 0 bases and J by 8 bases, 1 base remained unmatched. The CDR3 is made up of 12 amino acids. CDR3 amino acids: CASSLGTGKQYF. The CDR3 DNA sequence: TGCGCCAGCAGCTTGGGGACAGGGAAGCAGTACTTC.

The chain links TRBV6-1 to TRBJ2-7, with 8 nucleotides matching TRBD1. The germline gives CDR1 MNHNS, CDR2 SASEGT. V gave up 4 bases and J gave up 1 base; unmatched junction bases: 3. The CDR3 covers 14 residues. The CDR3 DNA is TGTGCCAGCAGTGGCCAGGGGGCTTCCTACGAGCAGTACTTC. Its protein is CASSGQGASYEQYF.

The sample holds a few counts of this clonotype. The J gene is TRBJ2-1, the V gene TRBV27; D is unclear. CDR3 size: 13 residues. CDR1 MNHEY and CDR2 SMNVEV come from the germline V gene (reference sequence). Between the trimmed V and J ends, which lost 5 bases and 4 bases, there was a span of 9 bases. CDR3 sequence: CASSTVPYNEQFF. CDR3 bases: TGTGCCAGCAGTACGGTACCGTACAATGAGCAGTTCTTC.